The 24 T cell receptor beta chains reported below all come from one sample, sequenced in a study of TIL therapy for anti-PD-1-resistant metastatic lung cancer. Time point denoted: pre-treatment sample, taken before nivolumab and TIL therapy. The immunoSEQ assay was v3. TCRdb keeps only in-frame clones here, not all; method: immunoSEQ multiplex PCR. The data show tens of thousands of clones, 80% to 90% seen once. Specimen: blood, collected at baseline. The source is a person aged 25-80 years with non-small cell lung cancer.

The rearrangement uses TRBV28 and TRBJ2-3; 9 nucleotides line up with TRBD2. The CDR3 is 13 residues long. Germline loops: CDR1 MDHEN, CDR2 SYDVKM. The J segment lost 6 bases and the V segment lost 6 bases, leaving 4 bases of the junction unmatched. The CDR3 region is CASRAGGHDTQYF. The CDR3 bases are TGTGCCAGCAGGGCGGGGGGGCACGATACGCAGTATTTT. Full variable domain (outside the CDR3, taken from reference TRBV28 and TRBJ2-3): DVKVTQSSRYLVKRTGEKVFLECVQDMDHENMFWYRQDPGLGLRLIYFSYDVKMKEKGDIPEGYSVSREKKERFSLILESASTNQTSMYLCASRAGGHDTQYFGPGTRLTVL.

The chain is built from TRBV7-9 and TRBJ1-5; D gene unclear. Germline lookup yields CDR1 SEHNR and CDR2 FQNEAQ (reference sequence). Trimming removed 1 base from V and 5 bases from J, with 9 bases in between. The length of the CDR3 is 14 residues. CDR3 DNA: TGTGCCAGCAGCTTAGGCAGGACCGATCAGCCCCAGCATTTT. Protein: CASSLGRTDQPQHF.

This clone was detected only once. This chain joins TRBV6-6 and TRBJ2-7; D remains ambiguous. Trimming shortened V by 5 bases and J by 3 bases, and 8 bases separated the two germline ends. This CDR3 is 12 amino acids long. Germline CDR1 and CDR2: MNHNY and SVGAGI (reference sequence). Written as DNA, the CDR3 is TGTGCCAGCAGTCCCAATGTCTACGAGCAGTACTTC. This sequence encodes CASSPNVYEQYF.

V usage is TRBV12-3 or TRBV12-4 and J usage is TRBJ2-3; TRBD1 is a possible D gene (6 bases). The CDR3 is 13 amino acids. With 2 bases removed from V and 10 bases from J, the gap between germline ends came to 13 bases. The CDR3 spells CASSLRGMPSQYF. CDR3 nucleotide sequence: TGTGCCAGCAGTTTAAGGGGGATGCCCTCGCAGTATTTT.

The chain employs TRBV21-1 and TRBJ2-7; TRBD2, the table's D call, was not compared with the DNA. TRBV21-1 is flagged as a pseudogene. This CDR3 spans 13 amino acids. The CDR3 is CASSKAASYEQYF. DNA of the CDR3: TGTGCCAGCAGCAAAGCAGCGAGCTACGAGCAGTACTTC.

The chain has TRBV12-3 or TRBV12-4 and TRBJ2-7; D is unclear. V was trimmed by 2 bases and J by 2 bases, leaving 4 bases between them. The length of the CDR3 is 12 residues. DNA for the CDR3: TGTGCCAGCAGTTTACAGACCTACGAGCAGTACTTC. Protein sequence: CASSLQTYEQYF.

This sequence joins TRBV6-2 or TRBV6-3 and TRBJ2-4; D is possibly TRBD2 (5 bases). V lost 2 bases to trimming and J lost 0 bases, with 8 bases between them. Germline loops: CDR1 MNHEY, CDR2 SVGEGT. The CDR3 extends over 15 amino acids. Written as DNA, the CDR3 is TGTGCCAGCAGTTACACGGGATCAGCCAAAAACATTCAGTACTTC. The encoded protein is CASSYTGSAKNIQYF.

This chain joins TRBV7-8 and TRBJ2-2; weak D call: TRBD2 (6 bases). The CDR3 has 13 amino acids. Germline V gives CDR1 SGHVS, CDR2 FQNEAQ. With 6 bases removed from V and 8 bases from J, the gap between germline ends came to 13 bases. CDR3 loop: CASSSGARGELFF. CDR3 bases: TGTGCCAGCAGTTCGGGAGCCCGAGGGGAGCTGTTTTTT.

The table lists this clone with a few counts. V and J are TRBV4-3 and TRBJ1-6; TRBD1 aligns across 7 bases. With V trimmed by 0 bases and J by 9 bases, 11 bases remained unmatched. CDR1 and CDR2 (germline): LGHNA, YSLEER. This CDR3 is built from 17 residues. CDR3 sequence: CASSQDRVPQGSSPLHF. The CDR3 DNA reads TGCGCCAGCAGCCAAGACAGGGTTCCACAGGGGAGTTCACCCCTCCACTTT.

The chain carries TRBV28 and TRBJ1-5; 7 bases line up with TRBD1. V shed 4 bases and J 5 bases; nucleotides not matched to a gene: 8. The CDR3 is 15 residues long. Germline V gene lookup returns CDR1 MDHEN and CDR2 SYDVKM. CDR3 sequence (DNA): TGTGCCAGCAGTTCCTTCCGGGACAGCTATCAGCCCCAGCATTTT. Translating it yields CASSSFRDSYQPQHF.

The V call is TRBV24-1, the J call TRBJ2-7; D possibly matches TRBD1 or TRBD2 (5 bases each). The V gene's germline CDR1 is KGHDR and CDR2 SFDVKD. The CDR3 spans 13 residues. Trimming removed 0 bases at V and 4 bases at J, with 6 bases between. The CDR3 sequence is CATSDLWGYEQYF. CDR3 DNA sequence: TGTGCCACCAGTGATTTGTGGGGGTACGAGCAGTACTTC.

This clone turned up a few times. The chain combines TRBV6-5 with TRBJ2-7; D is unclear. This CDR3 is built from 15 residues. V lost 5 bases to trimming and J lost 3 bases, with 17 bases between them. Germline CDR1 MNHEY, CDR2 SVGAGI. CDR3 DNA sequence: TGTGCCAGCAGTCCCGCTTCGGGCAGAGTCTACGAGCAGTACTTC. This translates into CASSPASGRVYEQYF.

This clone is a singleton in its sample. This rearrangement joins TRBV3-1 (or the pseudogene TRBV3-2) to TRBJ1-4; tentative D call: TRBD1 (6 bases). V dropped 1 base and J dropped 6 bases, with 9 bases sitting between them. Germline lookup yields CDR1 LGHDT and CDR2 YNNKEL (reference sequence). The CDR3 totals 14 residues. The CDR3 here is CASSQGSGDEKLFF. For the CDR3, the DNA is TGTGCCAGCAGCCAAGGCTCAGGGGATGAAAAACTGTTTTTT.

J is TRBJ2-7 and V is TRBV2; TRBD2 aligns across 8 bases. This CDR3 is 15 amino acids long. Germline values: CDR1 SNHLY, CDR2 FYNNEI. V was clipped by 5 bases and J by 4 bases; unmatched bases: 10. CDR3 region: CASSREGRALYEQYF. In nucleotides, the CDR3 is TGTGCCAGCAGTCGGGAGGGCAGGGCCTTATACGAGCAGTACTTC. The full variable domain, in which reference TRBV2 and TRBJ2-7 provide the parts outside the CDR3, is EPEVTQTPSHQVTQMGQEVILRCVPISNHLYFYWYRQILGQKVEFLVSFYNNEISEKSEIFDDQFSVERPDGSNFTLKIRSTKLEDSAMYFCASSREGRALYEQYFGPGTRLTVT.

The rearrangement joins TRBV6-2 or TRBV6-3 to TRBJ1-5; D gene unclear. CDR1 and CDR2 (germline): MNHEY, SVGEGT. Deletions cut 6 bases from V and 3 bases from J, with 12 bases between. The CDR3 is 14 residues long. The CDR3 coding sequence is TGTGCCAGCAGCCGGCGGGAACTCAATCAGCCCCAGCATTTT. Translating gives CASSRRELNQPQHF.

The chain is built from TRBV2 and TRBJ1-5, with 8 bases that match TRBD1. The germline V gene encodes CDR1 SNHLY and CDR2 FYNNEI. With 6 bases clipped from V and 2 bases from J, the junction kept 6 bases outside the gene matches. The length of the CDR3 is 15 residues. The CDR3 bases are TGTGCCAGCAGGGACAGGGACTTGGGCAATCAGCCCCAGCATTTT. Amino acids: CASRDRDLGNQPQHF.

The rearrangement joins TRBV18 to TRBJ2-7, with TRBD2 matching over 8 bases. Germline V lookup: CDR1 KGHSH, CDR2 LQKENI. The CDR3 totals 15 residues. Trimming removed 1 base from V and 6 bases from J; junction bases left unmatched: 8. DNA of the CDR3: TGTGCCAGCTCACCACTAGCAAGCGGGAGTGGCGAGCAGTACTTC. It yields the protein CASSPLASGSGEQYF.

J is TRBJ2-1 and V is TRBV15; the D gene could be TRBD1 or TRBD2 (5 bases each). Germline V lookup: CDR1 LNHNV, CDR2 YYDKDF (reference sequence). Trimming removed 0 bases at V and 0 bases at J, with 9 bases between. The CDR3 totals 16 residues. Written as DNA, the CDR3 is TGTGCCACCAGCAGAGATTGGGGGACCTCCTACAATGAGCAGTTCTTC. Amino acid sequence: CATSRDWGTSYNEQFF.

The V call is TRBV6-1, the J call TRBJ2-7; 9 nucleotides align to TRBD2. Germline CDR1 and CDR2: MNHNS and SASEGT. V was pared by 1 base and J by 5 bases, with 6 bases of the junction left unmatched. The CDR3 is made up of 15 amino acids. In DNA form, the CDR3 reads TGTGCCAGCAGTGAAGGGTTAGCGGGAGTCGACGAGCAGTACTTC. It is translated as CASSEGLAGVDEQYF.

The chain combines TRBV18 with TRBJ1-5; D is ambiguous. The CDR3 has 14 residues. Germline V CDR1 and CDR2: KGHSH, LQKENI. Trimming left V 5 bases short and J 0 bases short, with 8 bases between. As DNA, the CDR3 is TGTGCCAGCTCAGCAGGTAATAGCAATCAGCCCCAGCATTTT. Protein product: CASSAGNSNQPQHF.

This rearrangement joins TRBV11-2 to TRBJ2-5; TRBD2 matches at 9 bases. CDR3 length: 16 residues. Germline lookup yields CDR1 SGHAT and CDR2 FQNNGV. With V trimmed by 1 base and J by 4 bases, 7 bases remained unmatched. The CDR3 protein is CASSLGRGGRGETQYF. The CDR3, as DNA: TGTGCCAGCAGCTTAGGGCGGGGGGGGCGGGGAGAGACCCAGTACTTC.

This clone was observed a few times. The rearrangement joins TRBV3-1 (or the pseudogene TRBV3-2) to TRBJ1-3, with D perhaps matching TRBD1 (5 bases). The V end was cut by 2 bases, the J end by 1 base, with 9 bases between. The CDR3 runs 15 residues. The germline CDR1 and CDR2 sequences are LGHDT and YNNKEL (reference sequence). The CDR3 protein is CASSQSGLSGNTIYF. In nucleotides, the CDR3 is TGTGCCAGCAGCCAATCAGGGTTGTCTGGAAACACCATATATTTT.

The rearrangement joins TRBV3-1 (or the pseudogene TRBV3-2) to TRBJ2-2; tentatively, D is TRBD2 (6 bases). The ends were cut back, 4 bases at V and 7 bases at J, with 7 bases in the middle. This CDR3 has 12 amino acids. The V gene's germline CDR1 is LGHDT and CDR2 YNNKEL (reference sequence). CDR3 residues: CASSPGGGELFF. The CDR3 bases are TGTGCCAGCAGCCCCGGGGGCGGGGAGCTGTTTTTT.

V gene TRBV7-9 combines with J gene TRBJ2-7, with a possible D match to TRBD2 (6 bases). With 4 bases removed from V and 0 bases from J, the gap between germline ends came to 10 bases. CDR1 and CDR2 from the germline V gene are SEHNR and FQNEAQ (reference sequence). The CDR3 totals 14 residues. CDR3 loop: CASSSPSVSYEQYF. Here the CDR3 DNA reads TGTGCCAGCAGCTCTCCTAGCGTCTCCTACGAGCAGTACTTC.